Following are 26 T cell receptor beta chains from one sample sequenced in a study of OX40 agonist ivuxolimab in advanced cancers. Data came from immunoSEQ multiplex PCR; TCRdb stores just in-frame clones and leaves some out. This table holds under 75,000 clones, approximately 90% found once. The sequenced sample was CD4+ or CD8+ T cells sorted from blood, obtained in a trial of the OX40 agonist ivuxolimab. The receptors stem from an adult with an advanced solid tumor such as melanoma, head and neck, liver or kidney cancer.

The gene calls are TRBV11-2 and TRBJ1-2; D is ambiguous. Germline-derived CDR1 and CDR2 are SGHAT and FQNNGV. V was clipped by 0 bases and J by 4 bases, with 9 bases between them. There are 14 residues in the CDR3. The CDR3 protein is CASSLDWSTYGYTF. CDR3 nucleotides: TGTGCCAGCAGCTTAGATTGGTCTACCTATGGCTACACCTTC.

The V call is TRBV13, the J call TRBJ2-3; D may be TRBD2 (7 bases). V was clipped by 1 base and J by 10 bases, with 18 bases between them. CDR3 length: 15 residues. The germline V gene encodes CDR1 PRHDT and CDR2 FYEKMQ (reference sequence). CDR3 DNA sequence: TGTGCCAGCAGCTTAGCGGGGGGCCTCGATGAGGCGCAGTATTTT. It codes for CASSLAGGLDEAQYF.

The J gene is TRBJ1-1, the V gene TRBV15; D not certain. V was pared by 6 bases and J by 2 bases, with 13 bases between. Per germline, CDR1 LNHNV and CDR2 YYDKDF (reference sequence). This CDR3 is built from 14 residues. CDR3 DNA sequence: TGTGCCACCAGTAAGGGAGGAATTAACACTGAAGCTTTCTTT. Amino acid sequence: CATSKGGINTEAFF.

This chain uses TRBV7-9 with TRBJ2-2, with D unclear. V was shortened by 3 bases and J by 4 bases, with 9 bases between the two germline ends. In germline, CDR1 is SEHNR, CDR2 FQNEAQ (reference sequence). This CDR3 region has 14 residues. CDR3 bases: TGTGCCAGCAGCTTCATCTTAGGCACCGGGGAGCTGTTTTTT. Translated, it gives CASSFILGTGELFF.

V usage is TRBV9 and J usage is TRBJ2-1, with 8 nucleotides matching TRBD2. The germline gives CDR1 SGDLS, CDR2 YYNGEE. This CDR3 is 16 amino acids long. V was pared by 4 bases and J by 8 bases, with 14 bases of the junction left unmatched. CDR3: CASSPRTSSLNDEQFF. In DNA form, the CDR3 reads TGTGCCAGCAGCCCCCGGACTAGCTCTCTCAACGATGAGCAGTTCTTC.

This chain joins TRBV27 and TRBJ1-5; the D gene is possibly TRBD1 (5 bases). The length of the CDR3 is 14 residues. V lost 5 bases, J lost 7 bases, and 15 bases lay in between. Germline CDR1 reads MNHEY; CDR2 reads SMNVEV (reference sequence). The CDR3 sequence: CASSMGGAMQPQHF. For the CDR3, the DNA is TGTGCCAGCAGTATGGGGGGAGCCATGCAGCCCCAGCATTTT.

The V call is TRBV29-1, the J call TRBJ2-2; 7 bases align to TRBD1. CDR3 size: 19 residues. The germline V gene has CDR1 SQVTM and CDR2 ANQGSEA. Trimming cost V 0 bases and J 5 bases; bases outside gene matches: 18. CDR3: CSVEDFSRRQGDGTGELFF. CDR3 bases: TGCAGCGTTGAAGATTTTTCACGAAGGCAGGGGGATGGTACCGGGGAGCTGTTTTTT.

The gene calls are TRBV7-2 and TRBJ2-2; tentative D call: TRBD1 (5 bases). V lost 5 bases to trimming and J lost 6 bases, with 19 bases between them. Germline V gene data show CDR1 as SGHTA and CDR2 as FQGNSA. This CDR3 contains 16 residues. The CDR3 here is CASSPILGPFSGELFF. CDR3 nucleotides: TGTGCCAGCAGCCCAATTCTGGGGCCATTCTCCGGGGAGCTGTTTTTT.

This clone appeared once. The chain carries TRBV7-8 and TRBJ1-2; 10 bases are shared with TRBD1. Germline CDR1 and CDR2: SGHVS and FQNEAQ. V lost 4 bases to trimming and J lost 4 bases; unmatched junction nucleotides: 9. This CDR3 comprises 16 residues. CDR3 protein: CASSSTDRGPGYGYTF. CDR3 bases: TGTGCCAGCAGCTCGACCGACAGGGGGCCTGGCTATGGCTACACCTTC. Variable domain in full (rest from reference TRBV7-8 and TRBJ1-2): GAGVSQSPRYKVAKRGQDVALRCDPISGHVSLFWYQQALGQGPEFLTYFQNEAQLDKSGLPSDRFFAERPEGSVSTLKIQRTQQEDSAVYLCASSSTDRGPGYGYTFGSGTRLTVV.

V and J are TRBV30 and TRBJ1-6; a possible D gene is TRBD1 (6 bases). This CDR3 spans 15 amino acids. Per germline, CDR1 GTSNPN and CDR2 SVGIG (reference sequence). Trimming removed 1 base at V and 7 bases at J, with 14 bases between. The CDR3 protein is CAWSGLGQPNSPLHF. CDR3 sequence (DNA): TGTGCCTGGAGTGGACTGGGACAACCCAATTCACCCCTCCACTTT.

The rearrangement links TRBV10-3 to TRBJ2-1, with D tentatively TRBD2 (6 bases). This CDR3 comprises 14 residues. The V and J ends lost 5 bases and 6 bases respectively, with 14 bases between them. Looked up from germline, CDR1 is ENHRY and CDR2 is SYGVKD. Here the CDR3 reads CAISFPGEANEQFF. The CDR3 nucleotides read TGTGCCATCAGTTTTCCGGGGGAAGCCAATGAGCAGTTCTTC.

The table lists this clone with a count of one. The chain is built from TRBV21-1 and TRBJ2-7; the D call of TRBD1 is as the table states it, not checked on the DNA. TRBV21-1 is a documented pseudogene. The CDR3 spans 13 residues. The CDR3 DNA follows: TGTGCCAGCAGCTGGGGGCGAAGGGGCGAGCAGTACTTC. Its protein is CASSWGRRGEQYF.

The rearrangement uses TRBV4-1 and TRBJ2-5, with 8 bases fitting TRBD2. CDR3 size: 18 residues. J was trimmed by 5 bases and V by 0 bases; bases with no gene match: 14. In germline, CDR1 is MGHRA, CDR2 YSYEKL. The CDR3 sequence: CASSQEGIAGNSWETQYF. The CDR3 coding sequence is TGCGCCAGCAGCCAAGAGGGGATAGCGGGGAACTCTTGGGAGACCCAGTACTTC.

The chain couples TRBV27 to TRBJ2-7; no firm D call. The length of the CDR3 is 12 residues. V was trimmed by 10 bases and J by 4 bases, leaving 14 bases between them. Germline loops: CDR1 MNHEY, CDR2 SMNVEV (reference sequence). The CDR3 loop reads CATGLGIYEQYF. The CDR3 DNA is TGTGCCACCGGCTTAGGGATTTACGAGCAGTACTTC.

The CDR3 loop is CASRDRTIRDSPLHF. The CDR3 DNA follows: TGTGCCAGCAGGGACAGGACGATACGGGATTCACCCCTCCACTTT. V gene TRBV6-1 combines with J gene TRBJ1-6; 7 bases are shared with TRBD1. Germline V gene data show CDR1 as MNHNS and CDR2 as SASEGT. The J segment lost 8 bases and the V segment lost 6 bases, leaving 10 bases of the junction unmatched. The CDR3 runs 15 residues.

The V call is TRBV9, the J call TRBJ2-7; 12 nucleotides match TRBD2. The CDR3 is 16 residues long. Germline V gene data show CDR1 as SGDLS and CDR2 as YYNGEE. V gave up 2 bases and J gave up 4 bases; unmatched junction bases: 7. This CDR3 reads CASSVTSGGPFYEQYF. The CDR3 DNA reads TGTGCCAGCAGCGTGACTAGCGGGGGCCCATTTTACGAGCAGTACTTC. The full variable domain, in which reference TRBV9 and TRBJ2-7 provide the parts outside the CDR3, is DSGVTQTPKHLITATGQRVTLRCSPRSGDLSVYWYQQSLDQGLQFLIQYYNGEERAKGNILERFSAQQFPDLHSELNLSSLELGDSALYFCASSVTSGGPFYEQYFGPGTRLTVT.

The gene calls are TRBV11-2 and TRBJ1-3; unclear D gene. The V end lost 2 bases, the J end lost 4 bases, and 6 bases lay between the germline ends. Germline V gives CDR1 SGHAT, CDR2 FQNNGV. The CDR3 loop spans 13 amino acids. CDR3 nucleotides: TGTGCCAGCAGCTTATGGACCGGAAACACCATATATTTT. It encodes CASSLWTGNTIYF.

The chain has TRBV5-5 and TRBJ1-1; 11 bases agree with TRBD1. Germline V gene lookup returns CDR1 SGHKS and CDR2 YYEKEE (reference sequence). The CDR3 has 15 amino acids. After removal of 3 bases from V and 4 bases from J, the junction contained 5 bases not matched to a gene. The CDR3 coding sequence is TGTGCCAGCAGCTCTACCGGGACAGGGGGCACTGAAGCTTTCTTT. Translating gives CASSSTGTGGTEAFF.

The V and J genes are TRBV9 and TRBJ2-1; D remains ambiguous. V gave up 0 bases and J gave up 9 bases, with 7 bases separating them. Germline CDR1 and CDR2: SGDLS and YYNGEE. This CDR3 spans 12 amino acids. This chain's CDR3 is CASSVVGSEQFF. CDR3 bases: TGTGCCAGCAGCGTAGTAGGGTCTGAGCAGTTCTTC.

This chain connects TRBV7-9 to TRBJ2-5, with 12 nucleotides matching TRBD1. The CDR3 has 16 residues. Germline CDR1 is SEHNR and CDR2 is FQNEAQ (reference sequence). J was trimmed by 1 base and V by 6 bases; bases with no gene match: 6. The CDR3 nucleotides are TGTGCCAGCAGAAATTGGGACAGGGGGCTCCAAGAGACCCAGTACTTC. Protein sequence: CASRNWDRGLQETQYF.

This chain connects TRBV6-5 to TRBJ1-1; 9 bases are shared with TRBD1. Germline values: CDR1 MNHEY, CDR2 SVGAGI. The CDR3 contains 12 residues. V lost 6 bases, J lost 4 bases, and 0 bases stayed unmatched. CDR3 region: CASRTGGTEAFF. As DNA, the CDR3 is TGTGCCAGCAGGACAGGGGGCACTGAAGCTTTCTTT.

The chain carries TRBV6-5 and TRBJ2-1; D gene ambiguous. This CDR3 region has 11 residues. The germline gives CDR1 MNHEY, CDR2 SVGAGI. V was shortened by 8 bases and J by 3 bases, with 5 bases between the two germline ends. In nucleotides, the CDR3 is TGTGCCAGCGGCAGCTACAATGAGCAGTTCTTC. This codes for CASGSYNEQFF.

The rearrangement uses TRBV5-1 and TRBJ1-2; tentatively, D is TRBD1 (6 bases). Trimming pared 1 base from V and 4 bases from J, leaving 14 bases between. The CDR3 loop spans 15 amino acids. Looked up from germline, CDR1 is SGHRS and CDR2 is YFSETQ. CDR3 sequence: CASSLSAGEGYGYTF. CDR3 nucleotide sequence: TGCGCCAGCAGCTTGAGTGCAGGGGAGGGCTATGGCTACACCTTC.

This chain links TRBV4-3 with TRBJ2-1; TRBD2 aligns across 8 bases. The CDR3 spans 16 residues. Germline trimming cut 0 bases from V and 8 bases from J; bases unmatched to any gene: 9. The germline CDR1 and CDR2 sequences are LGHNA and YSLEER. CDR3 DNA: TGCGCCAGCAGCCAAGATCGGGGGGGCCTTGGCGATGAGCAGTTCTTC. Translating gives CASSQDRGGLGDEQFF.

This chain joins TRBV27 and TRBJ2-1, with D uncertain. The CDR3 has 14 residues. V lost 0 bases and J 8 bases, leaving 11 bases between the germline ends. CDR1 and CDR2 from the germline V gene are MNHEY and SMNVEV (reference sequence). As DNA, the CDR3 is TGTGCCAGCAGTTTATCGAACTTTCCGGATGAGCAGTTCTTC. Translated: CASSLSNFPDEQFF.

This clone has only a few counts. The genes are TRBV5-1 and TRBJ1-2; a weak D match, TRBD1 (6 bases). Trimming left V 1 base short and J 6 bases short, with 13 bases between. The CDR3 contains 14 residues. Germline V lookup: CDR1 SGHRS, CDR2 YFSETQ. This chain's CDR3 is CASSLTGQVDGYTF. The CDR3 DNA reads as TGCGCCAGCAGCTTGACGGGACAAGTTGATGGCTACACCTTC.